This TCR beta chain was sequenced during a study of blood T cell repertoires in COVID-19. About the study: Samples of COVID-19 (acute and convalescent) were obtained from the United States, Italy and Spain.

The germline gives CDR1 MNHEY, CDR2 SVGEGT. The CDR3 spans 15 residues. Unmatched junction bases numbered 7, after V lost 6 bases and J lost 3 bases. Patients of the Seattle cohort, enrolled during active infection, were followed longitudinally. Per the original methods: Quantification of nucleated cells was approximated via reference gene primer amplification. The assay was immunoSEQ multiplex PCR, and TCRdb's table has in-frame clones only and misses some. Clone size and V and J calls were adopted from that table, with D and trimming inferred from the DNA. The sample includes around 300,000 clones, roughly 90% of them seen just once.

The rearrangement joins TRBV6-2 or TRBV6-3 to TRBJ1-5; TRBD1 matches 8 bases. This sequence was found in a woman between 65 and 79 years old with COVID-19, enrolled during active disease. The sequenced sample was peripheral blood. The CDR3 sequence is CASSPTGATNQPQHF. The DNA for the CDR3 is TGTGCCAGCAGCCCGACAGGGGCCACCAATCAGCCCCAGCATTTT.